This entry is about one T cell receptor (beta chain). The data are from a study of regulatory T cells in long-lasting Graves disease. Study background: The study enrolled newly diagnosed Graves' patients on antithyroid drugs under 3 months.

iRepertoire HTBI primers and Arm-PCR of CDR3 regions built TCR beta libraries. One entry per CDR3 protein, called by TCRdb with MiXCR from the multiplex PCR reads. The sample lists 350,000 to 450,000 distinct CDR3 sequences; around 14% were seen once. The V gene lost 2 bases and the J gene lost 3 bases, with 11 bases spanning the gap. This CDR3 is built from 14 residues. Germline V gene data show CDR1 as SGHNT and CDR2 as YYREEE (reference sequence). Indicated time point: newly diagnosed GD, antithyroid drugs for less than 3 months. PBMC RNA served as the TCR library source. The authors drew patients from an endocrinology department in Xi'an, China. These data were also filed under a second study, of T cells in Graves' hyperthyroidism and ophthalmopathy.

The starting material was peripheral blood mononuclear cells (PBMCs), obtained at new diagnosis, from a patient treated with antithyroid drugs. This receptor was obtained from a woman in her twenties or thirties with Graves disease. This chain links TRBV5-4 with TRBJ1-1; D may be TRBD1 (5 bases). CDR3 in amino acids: CASSFDGGDTEAFF. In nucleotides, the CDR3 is TGTGCCAGCAGCTTTGACGGGGGAGACACTGAAGCTTTCTTT.